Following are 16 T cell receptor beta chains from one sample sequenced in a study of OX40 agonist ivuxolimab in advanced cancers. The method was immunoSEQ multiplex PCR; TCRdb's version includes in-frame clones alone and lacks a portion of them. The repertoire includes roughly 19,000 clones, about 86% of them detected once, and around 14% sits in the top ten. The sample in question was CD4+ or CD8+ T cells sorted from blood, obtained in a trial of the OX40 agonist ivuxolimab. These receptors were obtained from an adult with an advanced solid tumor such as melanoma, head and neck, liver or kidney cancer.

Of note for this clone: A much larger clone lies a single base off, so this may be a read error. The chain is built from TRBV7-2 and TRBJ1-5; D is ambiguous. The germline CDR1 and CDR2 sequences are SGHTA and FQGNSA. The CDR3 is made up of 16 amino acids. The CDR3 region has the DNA TGTGCCAGCAGCTTACAGTCCTTCGGAAGCAATCAGCTCCAGCATTTT. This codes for CASSLQSFGSNQLQHF.

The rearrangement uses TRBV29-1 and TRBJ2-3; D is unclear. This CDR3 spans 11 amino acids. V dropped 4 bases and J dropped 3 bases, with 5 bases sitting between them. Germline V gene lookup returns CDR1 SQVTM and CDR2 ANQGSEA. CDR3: CSVGPTDTQYF. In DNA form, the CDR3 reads TGCAGCGTTGGGCCTACAGATACGCAGTATTTT.

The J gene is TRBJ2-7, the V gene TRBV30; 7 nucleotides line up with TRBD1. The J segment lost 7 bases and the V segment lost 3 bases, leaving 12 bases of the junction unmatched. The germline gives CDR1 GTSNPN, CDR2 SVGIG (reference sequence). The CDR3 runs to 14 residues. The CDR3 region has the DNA TGTGCCTGGAGAGCTACGACAGGGAGTAAAGAGCAGTACTTC. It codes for CAWRATTGSKEQYF.

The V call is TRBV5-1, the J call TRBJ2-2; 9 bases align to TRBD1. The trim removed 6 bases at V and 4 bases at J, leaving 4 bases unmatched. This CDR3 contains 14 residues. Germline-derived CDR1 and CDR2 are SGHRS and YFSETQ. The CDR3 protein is CASKETGGTGELFF. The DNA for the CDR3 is TGCGCCAGCAAGGAGACAGGGGGCACCGGGGAGCTGTTTTTT. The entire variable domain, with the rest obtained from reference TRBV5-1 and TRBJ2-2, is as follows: KAGVTQTPRYLIKTRGQQVTLSCSPISGHRSVSWYQQTPGQGLQFLFEYFSETQRNKGNFPGRFSGRQFSNSRSEMNVSTLELGDSALYLCASKETGGTGELFFGEGSRLTVL.

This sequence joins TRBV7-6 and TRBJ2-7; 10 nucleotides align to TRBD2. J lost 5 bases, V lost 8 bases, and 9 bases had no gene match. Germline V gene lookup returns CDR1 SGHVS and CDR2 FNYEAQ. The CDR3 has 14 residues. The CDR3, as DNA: TGTGCCAGCGGCCCGGGACTAGCGATACACGAGCAGTACTTC. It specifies CASGPGLAIHEQYF.

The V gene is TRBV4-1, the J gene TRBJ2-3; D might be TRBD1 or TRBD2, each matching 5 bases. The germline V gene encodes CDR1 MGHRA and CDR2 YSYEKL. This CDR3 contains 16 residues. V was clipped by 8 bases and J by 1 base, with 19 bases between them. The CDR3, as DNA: TGCGCCAGCCGACGGTCGGCAGGGACCCGCACAGATACGCAGTATTTT. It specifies CASRRSAGTRTDTQYF.

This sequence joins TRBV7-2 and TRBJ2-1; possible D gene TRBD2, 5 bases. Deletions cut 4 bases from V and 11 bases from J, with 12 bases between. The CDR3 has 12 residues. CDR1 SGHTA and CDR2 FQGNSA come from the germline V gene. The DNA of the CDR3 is TGTGCCAGCAGCTGGGATCGGGGTAAGCAGTTCTTC. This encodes CASSWDRGKQFF.

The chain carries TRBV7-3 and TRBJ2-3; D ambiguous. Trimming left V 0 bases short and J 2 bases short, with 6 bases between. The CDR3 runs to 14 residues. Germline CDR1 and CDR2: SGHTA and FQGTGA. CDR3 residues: CASSLTLPTDTQYF. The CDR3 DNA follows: TGTGCCAGCAGCTTAACTCTACCCACAGATACGCAGTATTTT.

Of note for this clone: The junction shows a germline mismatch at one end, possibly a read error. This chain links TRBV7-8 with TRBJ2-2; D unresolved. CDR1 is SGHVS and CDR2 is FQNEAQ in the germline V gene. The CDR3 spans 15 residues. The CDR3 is CAGSFPVFNTGELFF. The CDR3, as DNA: TGTGCCGGCAGCTTCCCGGTATTCAACACCGGGGAGCTGTTTTTT. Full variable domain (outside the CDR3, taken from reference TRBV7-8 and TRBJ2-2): GAGVSQSPRYKVAKRGQDVALRCDPISGHVSLFWYQQALGQGPEFLTYFQNEAQLDKSGLPSDRFFAERPEGSVSTLKIQRTQQEDSAVYLCAGSFPVFNTGELFFGEGSRLTVL.

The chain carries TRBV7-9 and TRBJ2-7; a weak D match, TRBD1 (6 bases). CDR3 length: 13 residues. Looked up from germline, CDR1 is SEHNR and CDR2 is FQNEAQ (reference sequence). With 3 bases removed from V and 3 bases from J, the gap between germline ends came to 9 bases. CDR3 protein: CASSFGQLYEQYF. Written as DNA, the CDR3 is TGTGCCAGCAGCTTCGGACAGCTCTACGAGCAGTACTTC.

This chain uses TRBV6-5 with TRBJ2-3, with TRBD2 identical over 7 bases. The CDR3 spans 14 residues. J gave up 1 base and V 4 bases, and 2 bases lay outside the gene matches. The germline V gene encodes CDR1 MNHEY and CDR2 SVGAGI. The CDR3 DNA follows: TGTGCCAGCAGTTGGGGAGGGGGCACAGATACGCAGTATTTT. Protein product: CASSWGGGTDTQYF.

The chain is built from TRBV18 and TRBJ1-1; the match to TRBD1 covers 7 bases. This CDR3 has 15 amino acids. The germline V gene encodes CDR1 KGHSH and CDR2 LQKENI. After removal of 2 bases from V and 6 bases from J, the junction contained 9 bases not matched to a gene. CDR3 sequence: CASSPYDNRGPEAFF. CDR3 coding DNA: TGTGCCAGCTCACCATATGATAACAGGGGCCCTGAAGCTTTCTTT. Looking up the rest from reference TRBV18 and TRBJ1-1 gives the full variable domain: NAGVMQNPRHLVRRRGQEARLRCSPMKGHSHVYWYRQLPEEGLKFMVYLQKENIIDESGMPKERFSAEFPKEGPSILRIQQVVRGDSAAYFCASSPYDNRGPEAFFGQGTRLTVV.

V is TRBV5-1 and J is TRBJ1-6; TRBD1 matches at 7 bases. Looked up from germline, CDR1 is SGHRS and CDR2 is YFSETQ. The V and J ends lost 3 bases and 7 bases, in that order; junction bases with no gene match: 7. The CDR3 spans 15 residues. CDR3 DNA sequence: TGCGCCAGCAGCTCCCGGGACAGTCGGAATTCACCCCTCCACTTT. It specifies CASSSRDSRNSPLHF.

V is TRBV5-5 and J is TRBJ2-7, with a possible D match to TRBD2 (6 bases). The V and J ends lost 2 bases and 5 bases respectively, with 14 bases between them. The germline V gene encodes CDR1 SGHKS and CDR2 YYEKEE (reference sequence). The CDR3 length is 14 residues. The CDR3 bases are TGTGCCAGCAGCTTCGGACTAACGTCCCACGAGCAGTACTTC. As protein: CASSFGLTSHEQYF.

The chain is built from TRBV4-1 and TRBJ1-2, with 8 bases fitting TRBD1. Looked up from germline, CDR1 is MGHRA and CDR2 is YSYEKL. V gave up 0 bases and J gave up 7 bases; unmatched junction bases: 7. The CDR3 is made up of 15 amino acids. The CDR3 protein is CASSQDVQGVSGYTF. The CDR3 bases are TGCGCCAGCAGCCAAGATGTACAGGGGGTCTCTGGCTACACCTTC.

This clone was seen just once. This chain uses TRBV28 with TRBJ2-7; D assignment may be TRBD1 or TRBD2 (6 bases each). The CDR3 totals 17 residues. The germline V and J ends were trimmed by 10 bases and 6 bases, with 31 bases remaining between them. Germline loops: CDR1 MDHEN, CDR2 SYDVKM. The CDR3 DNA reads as TGTGCCACACAGTGGGTAGCTGGCGGGACAAAGGGGGTCGAGCAGTACTTC. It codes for CATQWVAGGTKGVEQYF.